Below, one T cell receptor (beta chain) is given with its context. Antigen: not known. This record comes from a study of T cell responses to AZD1222 COVID-19 vaccine. Germline V lookup: CDR1 LGHNA, CDR2 YNFKEQ. With 3 bases removed from V and 5 bases from J, the gap between germline ends came to 14 bases. The CDR3 is 15 residues long. General study results and limits: Clonal diversity was possibly underestimated; the donors were predominantly white British and more often female.

Clones were read by immunoSEQ multiplex PCR, and TCRdb kept only the in-frame ones, dropping some. This table has roughly 100,000 clones, 85% to 90% appearing once. The sample in question was peripheral blood, obtained on day 0 of AZD1222 vaccination. The sequence was obtained from an adult in good health. The chain carries TRBV4-2 and TRBJ2-1; no firm D call. CDR3 amino acids: CASSHRLRRNNEQFF. DNA for the CDR3: TGTGCCAGCAGCCACAGACTCCGAAGAAACAATGAGCAGTTCTTC.